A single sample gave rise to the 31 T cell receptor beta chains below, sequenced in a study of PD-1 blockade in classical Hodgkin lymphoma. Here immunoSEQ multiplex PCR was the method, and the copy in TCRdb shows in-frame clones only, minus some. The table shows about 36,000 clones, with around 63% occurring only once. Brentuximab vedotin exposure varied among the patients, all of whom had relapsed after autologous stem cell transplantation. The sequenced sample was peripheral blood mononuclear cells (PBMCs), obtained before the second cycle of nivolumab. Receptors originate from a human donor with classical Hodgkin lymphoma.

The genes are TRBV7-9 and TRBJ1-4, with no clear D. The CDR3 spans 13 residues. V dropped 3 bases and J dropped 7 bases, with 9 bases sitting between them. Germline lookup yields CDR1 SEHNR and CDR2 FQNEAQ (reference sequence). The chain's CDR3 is CASSLGNFEKLFF. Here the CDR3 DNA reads TGTGCCAGCAGCTTGGGAAACTTTGAAAAACTGTTTTTT.

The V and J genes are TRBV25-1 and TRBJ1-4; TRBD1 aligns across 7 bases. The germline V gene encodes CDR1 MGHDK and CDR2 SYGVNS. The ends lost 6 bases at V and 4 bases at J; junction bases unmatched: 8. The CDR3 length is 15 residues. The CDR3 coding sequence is TGTGCCAGCAGCAAGGGACAGACATTTAATGAAAAACTGTTTTTT. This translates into CASSKGQTFNEKLFF. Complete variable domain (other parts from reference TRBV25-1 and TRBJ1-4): EADIYQTPRYLVIGTGKKITLECSQTMGHDKMYWYQQDPGMELHLIHYSYGVNSTEKGDLSSESTVSRIRTEHFPLTLESARPSHTSQYLCASSKGQTFNEKLFFGSGTQLSVL.

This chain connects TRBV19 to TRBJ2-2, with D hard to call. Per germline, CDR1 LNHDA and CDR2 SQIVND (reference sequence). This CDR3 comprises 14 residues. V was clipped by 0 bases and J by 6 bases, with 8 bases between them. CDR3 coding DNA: TGTGCCAGTAGTATAGATTTTATCGCCGGGGAGCTGTTTTTT. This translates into CASSIDFIAGELFF.

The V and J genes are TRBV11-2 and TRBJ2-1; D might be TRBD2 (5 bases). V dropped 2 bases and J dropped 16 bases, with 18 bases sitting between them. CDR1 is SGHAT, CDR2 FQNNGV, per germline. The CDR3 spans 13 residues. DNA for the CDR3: TGTGCCAGCAGCTTATCTCGGGCCTCGGGGTTTTTCTTC. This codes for CASSLSRASGFFF. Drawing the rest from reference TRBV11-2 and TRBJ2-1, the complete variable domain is EAGVAQSPRYKIIEKRQSVAFWCNPISGHATLYWYQQILGQGPKLLIQFQNNGVVDDSQLPKDRFSAERLKGVDSTLKIQPAKLEDSAVYLCASSLSRASGFFFGPGTRLTVL.

In DNA form, the CDR3 reads TGTGCCAGCAGACAAGCGGGGGGCTCTTACCGAACCTCAGATACGCAGTATTTT. It codes for CASRQAGGSYRTSDTQYF. This sequence joins TRBV7-2 and TRBJ2-3; 9 positions match TRBD2. Germline V CDR1 and CDR2: SGHTA, FQGNSA. Trimming cost V 6 bases and J 4 bases; bases outside gene matches: 17. The length of the CDR3 is 18 residues.

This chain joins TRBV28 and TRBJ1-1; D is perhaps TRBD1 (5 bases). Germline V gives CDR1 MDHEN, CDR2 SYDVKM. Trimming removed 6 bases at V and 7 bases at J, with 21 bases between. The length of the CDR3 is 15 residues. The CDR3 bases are TGTGCCAGCAGCCTACGCCAGGGTCGGCTAAATGAAGCTTTCTTT. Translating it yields CASSLRQGRLNEAFF.

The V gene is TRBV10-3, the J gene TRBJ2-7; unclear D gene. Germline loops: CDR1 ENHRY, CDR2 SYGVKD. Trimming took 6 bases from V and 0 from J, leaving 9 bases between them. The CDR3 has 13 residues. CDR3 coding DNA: TGTGCCATCAGCCCCACGAGCTCCTACGAGCAGTACTTC. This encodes CAISPTSSYEQYF.

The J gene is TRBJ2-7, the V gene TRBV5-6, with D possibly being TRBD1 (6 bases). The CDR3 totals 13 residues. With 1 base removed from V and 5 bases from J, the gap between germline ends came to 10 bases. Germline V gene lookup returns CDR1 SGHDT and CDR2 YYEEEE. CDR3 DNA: TGTGCCAGCAGCTTGTCAGGGGCCCACGAGCAGTACTTC. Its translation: CASSLSGAHEQYF.

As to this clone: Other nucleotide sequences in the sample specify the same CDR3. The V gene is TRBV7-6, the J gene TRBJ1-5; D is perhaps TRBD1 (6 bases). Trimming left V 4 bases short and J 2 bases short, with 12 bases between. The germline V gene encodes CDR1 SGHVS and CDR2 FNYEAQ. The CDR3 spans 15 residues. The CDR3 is CASSSVGGGNQPQHF. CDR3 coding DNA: TGTGCCAGCAGCTCTGTGGGGGGCGGCAATCAGCCCCAGCATTTT.

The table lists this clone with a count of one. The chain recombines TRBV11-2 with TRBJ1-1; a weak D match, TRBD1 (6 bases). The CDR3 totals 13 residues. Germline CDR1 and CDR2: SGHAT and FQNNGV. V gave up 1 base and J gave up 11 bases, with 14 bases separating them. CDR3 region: CASSLGGGRRAFF. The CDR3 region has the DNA TGTGCCAGCAGCTTAGGCGGGGGCAGAAGGGCTTTCTTT.

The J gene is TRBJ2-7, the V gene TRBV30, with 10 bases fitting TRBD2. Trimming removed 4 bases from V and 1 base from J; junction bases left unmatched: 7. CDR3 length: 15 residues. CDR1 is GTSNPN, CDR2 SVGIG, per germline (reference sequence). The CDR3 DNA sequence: TGTGCCTGGAAGCGGGGGGGCCATTTGTCCTACGAGCAGTACTTC. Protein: CAWKRGGHLSYEQYF.

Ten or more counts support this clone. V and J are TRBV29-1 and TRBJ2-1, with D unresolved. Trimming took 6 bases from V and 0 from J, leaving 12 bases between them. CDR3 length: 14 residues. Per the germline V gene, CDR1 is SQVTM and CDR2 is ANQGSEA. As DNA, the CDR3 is TGCAGCGTGTATACTGCTAGCTCCTACAATGAGCAGTTCTTC. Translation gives CSVYTASSYNEQFF.

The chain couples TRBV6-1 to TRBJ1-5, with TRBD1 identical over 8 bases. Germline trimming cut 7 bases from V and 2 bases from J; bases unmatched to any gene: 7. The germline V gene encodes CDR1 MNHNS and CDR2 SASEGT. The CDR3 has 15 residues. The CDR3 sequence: CASTIDRGGNQPQHF. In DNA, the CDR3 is TGTGCCAGCACCATTGACAGGGGAGGCAATCAGCCCCAGCATTTT.

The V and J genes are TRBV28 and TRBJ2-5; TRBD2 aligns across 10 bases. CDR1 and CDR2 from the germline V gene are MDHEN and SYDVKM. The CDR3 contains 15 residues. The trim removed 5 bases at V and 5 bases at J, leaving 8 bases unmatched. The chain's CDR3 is CASSGLAATLETQYF. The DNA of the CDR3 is TGTGCCAGCAGTGGACTAGCGGCTACTTTGGAGACCCAGTACTTC.

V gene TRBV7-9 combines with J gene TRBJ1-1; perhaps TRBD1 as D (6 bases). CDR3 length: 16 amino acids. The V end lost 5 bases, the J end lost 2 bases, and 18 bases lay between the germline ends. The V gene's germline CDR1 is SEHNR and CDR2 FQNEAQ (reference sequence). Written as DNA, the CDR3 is TGTGCCAGCAGCAGCGAGGGCAGGGGTAGTAACACTGAAGCTTTCTTT. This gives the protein CASSSEGRGSNTEAFF.

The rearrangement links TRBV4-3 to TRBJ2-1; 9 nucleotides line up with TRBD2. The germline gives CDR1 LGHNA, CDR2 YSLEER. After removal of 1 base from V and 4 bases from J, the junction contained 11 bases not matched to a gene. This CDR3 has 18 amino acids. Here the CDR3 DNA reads TGCGCCAGCAGCCAAGCTAAGGTGGCTAGCGGGAATTACAATGAGCAGTTCTTC. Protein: CASSQAKVASGNYNEQFF.

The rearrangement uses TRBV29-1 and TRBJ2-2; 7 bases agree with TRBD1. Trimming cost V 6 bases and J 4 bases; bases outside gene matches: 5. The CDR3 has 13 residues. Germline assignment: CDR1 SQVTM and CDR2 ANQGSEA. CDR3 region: CSVSGTATGELFF. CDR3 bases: TGCAGCGTGTCCGGGACAGCCACCGGGGAGCTGTTTTTT.

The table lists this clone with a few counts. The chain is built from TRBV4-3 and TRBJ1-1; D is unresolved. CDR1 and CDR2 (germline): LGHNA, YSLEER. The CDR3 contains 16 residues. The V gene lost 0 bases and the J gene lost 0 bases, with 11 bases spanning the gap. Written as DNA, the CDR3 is TGCGCCAGCAGCCAAGATTTAGAGGTGATGAACACTGAAGCTTTCTTT. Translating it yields CASSQDLEVMNTEAFF.

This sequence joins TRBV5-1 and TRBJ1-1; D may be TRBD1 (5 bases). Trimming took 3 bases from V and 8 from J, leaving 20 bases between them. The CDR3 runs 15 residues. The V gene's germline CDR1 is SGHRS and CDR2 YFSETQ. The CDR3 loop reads CASSWTSGTEDEAFF. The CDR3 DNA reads TGCGCCAGCAGCTGGACCTCCGGGACGGAGGACGAAGCTTTCTTT.

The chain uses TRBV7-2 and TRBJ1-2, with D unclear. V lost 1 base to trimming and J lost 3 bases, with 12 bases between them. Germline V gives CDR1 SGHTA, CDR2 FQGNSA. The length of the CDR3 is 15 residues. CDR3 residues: CASSLVAAGDYGYTF. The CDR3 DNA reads TGTGCCAGCAGCTTAGTGGCCGCTGGGGACTATGGCTACACCTTC.

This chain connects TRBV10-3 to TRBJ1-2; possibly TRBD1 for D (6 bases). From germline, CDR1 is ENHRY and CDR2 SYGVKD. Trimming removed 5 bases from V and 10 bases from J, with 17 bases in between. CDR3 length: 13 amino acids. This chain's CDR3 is CAISPTGTRDYTF. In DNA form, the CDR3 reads TGTGCCATCAGTCCGACAGGAACGAGGGACTACACCTTC.

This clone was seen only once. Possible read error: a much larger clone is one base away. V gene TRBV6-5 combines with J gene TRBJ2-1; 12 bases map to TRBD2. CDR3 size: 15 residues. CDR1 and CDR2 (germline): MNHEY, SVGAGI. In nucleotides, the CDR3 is TGTGTCAGCAGTTCGACTAGCGGGAGATACAATGAGCAGTTCTTC. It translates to CVSSSTSGRYNEQFF.

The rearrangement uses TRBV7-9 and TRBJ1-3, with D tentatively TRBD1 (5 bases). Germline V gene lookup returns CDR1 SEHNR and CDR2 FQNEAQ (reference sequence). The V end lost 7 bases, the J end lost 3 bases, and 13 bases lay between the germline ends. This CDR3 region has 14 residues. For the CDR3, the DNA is TGTGCCAGCACCAGTCAGGGTTATGGAAACACCATATATTTT. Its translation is CASTSQGYGNTIYF. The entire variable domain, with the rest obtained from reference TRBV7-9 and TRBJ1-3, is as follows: DTGVSQNPRHKITKRGQNVTFRCDPISEHNRLYWYRQTLGQGPEFLTYFQNEAQLEKSRLLSDRFSAERPKGSFSTLEIQRTEQGDSAMYLCASTSQGYGNTIYFGEGSWLTVV.

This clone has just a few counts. This chain's CDR3 is CASSLGAQPQHF. CDR3 DNA sequence: TGTGCCAGCAGCTTAGGAGCTCAGCCCCAGCATTTT. The V and J genes are TRBV7-9 and TRBJ1-5; D is undetermined. Trimming left V 1 base short and J 6 bases short, with 4 bases between. The CDR3 length is 12 residues. In germline, CDR1 is SEHNR, CDR2 FQNEAQ (reference sequence).

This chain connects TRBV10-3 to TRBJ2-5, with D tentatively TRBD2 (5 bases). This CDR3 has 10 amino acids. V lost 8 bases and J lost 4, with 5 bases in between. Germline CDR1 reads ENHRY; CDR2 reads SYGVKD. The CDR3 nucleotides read TGTGCCATCGGGAGAGAGACCCAGTACTTC. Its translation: CAIGRETQYF.

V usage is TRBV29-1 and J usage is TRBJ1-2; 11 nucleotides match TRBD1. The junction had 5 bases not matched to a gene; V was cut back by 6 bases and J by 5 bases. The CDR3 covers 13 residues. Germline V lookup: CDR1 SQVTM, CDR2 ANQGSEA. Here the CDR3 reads CSVVGQGAYGYTF. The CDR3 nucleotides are TGCAGCGTCGTTGGACAGGGGGCGTATGGCTACACCTTC.

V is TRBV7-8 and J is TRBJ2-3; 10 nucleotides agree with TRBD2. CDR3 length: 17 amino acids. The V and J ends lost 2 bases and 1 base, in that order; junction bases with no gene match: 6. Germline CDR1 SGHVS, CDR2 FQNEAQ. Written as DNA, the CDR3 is TGTGCCAGCAGCTTATACAGCGGGAGGGAGGGCACAGATACGCAGTATTTT. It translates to CASSLYSGREGTDTQYF.

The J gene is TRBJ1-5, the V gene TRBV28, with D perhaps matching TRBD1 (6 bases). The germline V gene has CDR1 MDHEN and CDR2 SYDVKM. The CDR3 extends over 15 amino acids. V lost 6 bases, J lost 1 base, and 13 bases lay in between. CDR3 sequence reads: CASRGGRWSNQPQHF. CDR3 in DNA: TGTGCCAGCAGGGGGGGCAGATGGAGCAATCAGCCCCAGCATTTT.

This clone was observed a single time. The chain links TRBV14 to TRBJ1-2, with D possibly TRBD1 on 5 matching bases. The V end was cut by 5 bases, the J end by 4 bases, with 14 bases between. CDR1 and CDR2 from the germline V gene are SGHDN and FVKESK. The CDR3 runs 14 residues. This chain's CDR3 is CASSEAPGPYGYTF. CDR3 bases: TGTGCCAGCAGCGAAGCGCCAGGGCCCTATGGCTACACCTTC.

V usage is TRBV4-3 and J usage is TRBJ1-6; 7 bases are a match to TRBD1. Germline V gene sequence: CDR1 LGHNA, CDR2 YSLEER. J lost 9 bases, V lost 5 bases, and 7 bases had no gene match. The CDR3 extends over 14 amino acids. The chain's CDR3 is CASSGRQGGSPLHF. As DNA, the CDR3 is TGCGCCAGCAGCGGCAGGCAGGGGGGTTCACCCCTCCACTTT.

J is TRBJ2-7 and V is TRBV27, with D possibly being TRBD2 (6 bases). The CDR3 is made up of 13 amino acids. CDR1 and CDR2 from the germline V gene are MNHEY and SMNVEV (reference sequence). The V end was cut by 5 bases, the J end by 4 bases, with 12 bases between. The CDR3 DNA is TGTGCCAGCAGTACGGGACTGCTTTACGAGCAGTACTTC. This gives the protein CASSTGLLYEQYF.